This T cell receptor beta chain came from a study of T cells in Graves' hyperthyroidism and ophthalmopathy. Amplified TCR beta CDR3 regions derived from RNA transcripts. The TCR CDR3 was amplified in a first-round RT-PCR using the HTBI primer set. Via MiXCR, TCRdb re-called the multiplex PCR reads, giving one row per CDR3 protein. The table shows fewer than 500,000 distinct CDR3 sequences, with around 13% occurring only once. CDR1 and CDR2 (germline): SGDLS, YYNGEE. The CDR3 runs 15 residues. J was trimmed by 2 bases and V by 2 bases; bases with no gene match: 7. The chain joins TRBV9 to TRBJ2-7; 7 bases match TRBD1. Sequenced sample: blood. The receptor was isolated from a woman aged 25-40 years with Graves' ophthalmopathy. The CDR3 sequence is CASSVGTAVTYEQYF. The CDR3 DNA follows: TGTGCCAGCAGCGTCGGGACAGCAGTCACCTACGAGCAGTACTTC.